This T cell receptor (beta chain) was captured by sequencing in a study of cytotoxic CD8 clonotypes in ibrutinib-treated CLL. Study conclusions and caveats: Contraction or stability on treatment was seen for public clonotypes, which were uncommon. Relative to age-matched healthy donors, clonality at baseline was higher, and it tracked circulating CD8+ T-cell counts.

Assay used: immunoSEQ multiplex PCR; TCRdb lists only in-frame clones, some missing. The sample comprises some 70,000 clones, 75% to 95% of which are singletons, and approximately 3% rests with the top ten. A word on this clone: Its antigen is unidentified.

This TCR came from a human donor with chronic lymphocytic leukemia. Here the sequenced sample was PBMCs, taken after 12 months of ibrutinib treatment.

The CDR3 loop reads CASSERSEETQYF. The DNA for the CDR3 is TGTGCCAGCAGTGAAAGGTCGGAAGAGACCCAGTACTTC. The chain carries TRBV6-1 and TRBJ2-5, with no clear D. The CDR3 has 13 amino acids. V was trimmed by 2 bases and J by 3 bases, leaving 7 bases between them. Per germline, CDR1 MNHNS and CDR2 SASEGT.